This T cell receptor beta chain was found in a study of brain T cells in children with intractable seizures (dated by TCRdb to 2020 to 2023). Describing the broader study: A NanoString immunology panel was first used to screen resected brain tissue from about 56 pediatric epilepsy surgery cases for immune gene transcripts. Of the roughly twelve selected surgery cases, pre-surgery blood was also sequenced for eight, so four had brain tissue only. Overall study results and their limits: Because sequencing depth was different between pre-surgery and post-surgery blood, clones absent from the pre-surgery sample may reflect undersampling. The patients' HCMV serostatus was not known, and viral specificity was inferred solely from CDR3 sequence similarity.

A note on this clone: It has no known antigen specificity. No base quality information exists; no much larger clone differs at one position.

V sheds 5 bases and J sheds 3 bases, leaving 13 bases between their ends. Measured from the cysteine to the phenylalanine, the CDR3 is 14 residues long. Only CDR3 DNA remains: 42 bases, in frame from the first base. Taken from the germline V gene, the CDR1 and CDR2 loops are MNHEY and SVGAGI. This sample's time point label indicates: resected brain tissue, or blood drawn just prior to surgery. The surgery cases that showed the highest brain T cell transcript signatures were chosen for TCR beta chain sequencing of brain tissue, and of blood when it was available. Patients had been treated with at least one anti-epileptic drug before surgery. TCR-sequenced patients were children with drug-resistant epilepsy due to tuberous sclerosis complex, focal cortical dysplasia, Rasmussen encephalitis or hemimegalencephaly. The blood samples were collected right before the epilepsy surgery. Bulk genomic DNA was isolated from unsorted brain tissue and whole blood using the Monarch genomic DNA purification kit.

The immunoSEQ assay was used to generate TCR beta chain sequences from genomic DNA. The original pipeline was this. CDR3 sequences not starting with the conserved framework cysteine at position 104 were manually removed. Clonality was calculated as one minus the normalized Shannon's Diversity Index, with values ranging from 0 (maximal diversity) to 1 (oligoclonal). Chi-squared comparison-of-proportions tests were used to check whether the frequency of the same CDR3 differed between samples, for example brain versus blood. Public clonotypes were found by searching immuneACCESS, and the VDJdb browser was used to assess similarity to known antiviral clonotypes. Held by TCRdb, this immuneACCESS table contains in-frame sequences only and omits some clones. Under half of the omission traces to an unresolved V gene where checked; the cause of the rest is unknown. V and J calls and clone size follow that table, whereas D and trimming were derived from the DNA. Counted in this sample were 95,000 to 120,000 clones; 94% of them appeared once. Clones ranked in the top ten supply around 4% of the sample.

The chain was built from TRBV6-5 and TRBJ1-2; TRBD1 is possibly the D segment (5 matching bases). This clonotype was obtained from a boy less than two years old with hemimegalencephaly and intractable seizures. This specimen consisted of peripheral blood, obtained at surgery. The bases are TGTGCCAGCAGTAACCAACAGGTCCACTATGGCTACACCTTC. It specifies CASSNQQVHYGYTF.